The rows below give T cell receptor beta chains drawn from one sample of a study of blood T cell repertoires in COVID-19. The table came from immunoSEQ multiplex PCR; TCRdb's copy has only in-frame clones and leaves some out. Among tens of thousands of clones listed, over 75% were seen once. Sequenced input: peripheral blood. The receptor set was obtained from a man aged 50 to 60 with acute or convalescent COVID-19. CDR3s include the opening cysteine and the closing phenylalanine or tryptophan. The D gene is left open where the match is weak. Not all rows give a size; the values are once, few, many and, for expanded clones, a class.

j_gene	v_gene	abundance	d_gene	CDR3aa	CDR3nt
TRBJ1-3	TRBV28	NA	TRBD1	CASSFSGQILSGNTIYF	TGTGCCAGCAGTTTTTCGGGACAGATCCTCTCTGGAAACACCATATATTTT
TRBJ1-2	TRBV11-2	NA	TRBD1	CASSLGTGAFDGYTF	TGTGCCAGCAGCCTCGGGACAGGGGCTTTTGATGGCTACACCTTC
TRBJ2-7	TRBV28	once	TRBD1	CASSARQGAYEQYF	TGTGCCAGCAGTGCCCGACAGGGGGCCTACGAGCAGTACTTC
TRBJ2-1	TRBV19	once	TRBD1	CASRPQGVDEQFF	TGTGCCAGTAGACCCCAGGGGGTCGATGAGCAGTTCTTC
TRBJ1-1	TRBV4-3	NA	NA	CASSQDWRGSEAFF	TGCGCCAGCAGCCAAGATTGGAGGGGTTCTGAAGCTTTCTTT
TRBJ1-5	TRBV28	NA	NA	CASSSGGAYQPQHF	TGTGCCAGCAGTTCCGGAGGGGCATATCAGCCCCAGCATTTT
TRBJ1-1	TRBV29-1	NA	NA	CSVTGNIGTEAFF	TGCAGCGTTACAGGGAATATAGGCACTGAAGCTTTCTTT
TRBJ1-1	TRBV11-3	NA	NA	CASSPRGNEEAFF	TGTGCCAGCAGCCCAAGGGGTAACGAGGAGGCTTTCTTT
TRBJ2-7	TRBV4-2	NA	TRBD2	CASSQETSGSWGEQYF	TGTGCCAGCAGCCAAGAGACTAGCGGGTCCTGGGGCGAGCAGTACTTC
TRBJ2-7	TRBV3-1/TRBV3-2	NA	NA	CASSHPSRGSFTYEQYF	TGTGCCAGCAGCCACCCCTCGAGAGGGAGTTTTACCTACGAGCAGTACTTC
TRBJ1-2	TRBV29-1	NA	NA	CSVAGGNYGYTF	TGCAGCGTTGCAGGAGGGAACTATGGCTACACCTTC
TRBJ1-2	TRBV5-5	NA	TRBD1	CASSLDRTGYGYTF	TGTGCCAGCAGCTTGGATAGGACAGGGTATGGCTACACCTTC
TRBJ2-7	TRBV4-1	NA	NA	CASSQASSDEQYF	TGCGCCAGCAGCCAAGCCAGCAGCGACGAGCAGTACTTC
TRBJ1-5	TRBV27	NA	NA	CASSPLRGNQPQHF	TGTGCCAGCAGTCCCCTACGGGGCAATCAGCCCCAGCATTTT
TRBJ1-3	TRBV4-3	few	NA	CASSQSTSGSSSGNTIYF	TGCGCCAGCAGCCAAAGTACCTCGGGATCCAGCTCTGGAAACACCATATATTTT
TRBJ1-2	TRBV28	NA	NA	CASSPAGGYTF	TGTGCCAGCAGCCCCGCCGGGGGCTACACCTTC
TRBJ2-5	TRBV7-2	NA	NA	CASSLRGGGETQYF	TGTGCCAGCAGCTTAAGGGGGGGTGGAGAGACCCAGTACTTC
TRBJ2-7	TRBV30	NA	NA	CAWAAGQLSYEQYF	TGTGCCTGGGCTGCAGGACAGCTCTCCTACGAGCAGTACTTC
TRBJ1-2	TRBV28	NA	TRBD1	CASSFGQGGIYGYTF	TGTGCCAGCAGTTTTGGGCAGGGGGGAATCTATGGCTACACCTTC
TRBJ2-5	TRBV11-3	once	TRBD1	CASSRQGRETQYF	TGTGCCAGCAGCCGACAGGGTCGGGAGACCCAGTACTTC
TRBJ1-6	TRBV7-3	few	TRBD1	CASSYRGHNSPLHF	TGTGCCAGCAGCTACAGGGGGCATAATTCACCCCTCCACTTT
TRBJ2-2	TRBV16	NA	NA	CASAGVSDTGELFF	TGTGCCAGCGCCGGGGTTTCCGACACCGGGGAGCTGTTTTTT
TRBJ2-3	TRBV14	NA	TRBD1	CASSRPGQGFGDTQYF	TGTGCCAGCAGCCGACCGGGACAGGGCTTCGGAGATACGCAGTATTTT
TRBJ1-4	TRBV28	NA	TRBD1	CASSPAGQGPRNEKLFF	TGTGCCAGCAGCCCGGCCGGACAGGGGCCGCGGAATGAAAAACTGTTTTTT
TRBJ2-7	TRBV7-9	NA	TRBD1	CASSSPGQGTYEQYF	TGTGCCAGCAGCTCCCCTGGACAGGGGACCTACGAGCAGTACTTC